Detailed here is one T cell receptor beta chain. The CDR3 length is 16 residues. Germline V gene data show CDR1 as MNHNS and CDR2 as SASEGT. The ends lost 4 bases at V and 0 bases at J; junction bases unmatched: 4. Method: immunoSEQ multiplex PCR; TCRdb's copy keeps in-frame clones and lacks some. The sample lists 250,000 to 350,000 clones, roughly nine tenths occurring once. This entry is derived from a study of blood T cell repertoires in COVID-19. Study background: Both acute and convalescent COVID-19 samples were obtained from the United States, Italy and Spain.

Everyone who took part was 18 to 89 years old, and they came from over 20 US areas. Two negative PCRs, clearance, or symptom resolution characterized the recovered Cohort 3 donors. The clonotype originates from a woman under 40 who had recovered from COVID-19. The chain joins TRBV6-1 to TRBJ2-1; 9 bases are shared with TRBD2. Sequenced sample: PBMCs or T cells enriched from blood (not recorded which). CDR3 in DNA: TGTGCCAGCAGTGGTCTAGCGGGGAGCTCCTACAATGAGCAGTTCTTC. Protein: CASSGLAGSSYNEQFF.